A selection of T cell receptor beta chains follows, all from one sample in a study of blood T cell repertoires in COVID-19. Repertoires were generated with immunoSEQ multiplex PCR, while TCRdb's copy carries only in-frame clones and drops some. The data show about 200,000 clones, about 85% seen once. The sequencing sample was made of peripheral blood. The receptors were gathered from a woman in her thirties or forties with COVID-19, enrolled during active disease. Each CDR3 is given with its conserved first and last residue. Clone size appears in some rows only: once, few, many, or a class for an expanded clone.

CDR3aa,j_gene,abundance,len,v_gene
CASSVNRESSGNTIYF,TRBJ1-3,-,16,TRBV25-1
CASSSRTGGDTEAFF,TRBJ1-1,-,15,TRBV19
CASGQGRSPLHF,TRBJ1-6,-,12,TRBV2
CASSQAPAGGIYF,TRBJ2-7,-,13,TRBV3-1/TRBV3-2
CASNKDRVPSEQYF,TRBJ2-7,-,14,TRBV5-5
CASSLGLDGYNEQFF,TRBJ2-1,-,15,TRBV7-9
CASNQGNTGELFF,TRBJ2-2,once,13,TRBV4-1
CASSSYRGLNTEAFF,TRBJ1-1,-,15,TRBV27
CASSVVTGLQETQYF,TRBJ2-5,-,15,TRBV9
CASSSLAEAFF,TRBJ1-1,once,11,TRBV7-9
CASSYFSRTEAFF,TRBJ1-1,-,13,TRBV6-5
CASSQAPGTGATDTQYF,TRBJ2-3,few,17,TRBV23-1
CASRSSTGGHQPQHF,TRBJ1-5,-,15,TRBV2
CASSFGTEETQYF,TRBJ2-5,-,13,TRBV11-3
CASSPLRDRSFGGANVLTF,TRBJ2-6,-,19,TRBV6-2/TRBV6-3
CASSEGGQGVYGYTF,TRBJ1-2,-,15,TRBV2
CASSFDRNTEAFF,TRBJ1-1,-,13,TRBV5-5
CASSFNGGSFEEQFF,TRBJ2-1,-,15,TRBV5-1
CASSLDRGRGGYTF,TRBJ1-2,-,14,TRBV7-2
CASSSSVTSGGPRADTQYF,TRBJ2-3,-,19,TRBV7-8
CASSFAGDAYGYTF,TRBJ1-2,few,14,TRBV7-2
CASSPGVPGGGSYEQYF,TRBJ2-7,once,17,TRBV5-8
CAWSVRLARLFQETQYF,TRBJ2-5,-,17,TRBV30
CASSLRAQAGYGYTF,TRBJ1-2,-,15,TRBV27
CATSDWDRAGTGELFF,TRBJ2-2,-,16,TRBV24-1
CASSSGYNQPQHF,TRBJ1-5,-,13,TRBV9
CASTGTGGYEQYF,TRBJ2-7,-,13,TRBV30
CASSQMTGTGKFANYGYTF,TRBJ1-2,-,19,TRBV4-2
CASSIRGGYNEQFF,TRBJ2-1,-,14,TRBV19
CASSILRGQSNQPQHF,TRBJ1-5,-,16,TRBV19
CASTTPGTQETQYF,TRBJ2-5,-,14,TRBV6-5
CAISGLGLGTDTQYF,TRBJ2-3,-,15,TRBV10-3
CASSLRQGGGYTF,TRBJ1-2,-,13,TRBV5-6